A selection of T cell receptor beta chains follows, all from one sample in a study of T-cell reconstitution after alpha-beta-depleted transplantation in children. TCRdb re-derived calls from the PCR reads in MiXCR, one entry per CDR3 protein. The sample consists of approximately 400,000 distinct CDR3 sequences, around 15% of them appearing once. The sample here was PBMCs, mostly from graft donor cells, taken 360 days after TCRalphabeta/CD19-depleted stem cell transplant. Every receptor here comes from a boy in the first two years of life who had a stem cell transplant for Wiskott-Aldrich syndrome, so the T cells may come from the graft donor. The CDR3 runs from the conserved cysteine through the conserved F or W. Each record gives: D gene, V gene, J gene, clone size, CDR3 DNA, CDR3 protein. A D gene is named only where the DNA matches it firmly. The size field is filled for only some rows; it gives once, few, many or a size class.

d_gene: TRBD2
v_gene: TRBV24-1
j_gene: TRBJ2-1
abundance: NA
CDR3nt: TGTGCCACTACCAGTAGCGGGACCGACTCCTACAATGAGCAGTTCTTC
CDR3aa: CATTSSGTDSYNEQFF

d_gene: TRBD2
v_gene: TRBV7-9
j_gene: TRBJ2-7
abundance: few
CDR3nt: TGTGCCAGCAGCTTAGCGGCGGGAGCGCTCTACGAGCAGTACTTC
CDR3aa: CASSLAAGALYEQYF

d_gene: TRBD1
v_gene: TRBV5-4
j_gene: TRBJ2-1
abundance: few
CDR3nt: TGTGCCAGCAGCTTTCCGGGGACAGGGCACAATGAGCAGTTCTTC
CDR3aa: CASSFPGTGHNEQFF

d_gene: TRBD2
v_gene: TRBV4-1
j_gene: TRBJ2-5
abundance: few
CDR3nt: TGCGCCAGCAGCCAAGGGACTAGCGGGTATGAGACCCAGTACTTC
CDR3aa: CASSQGTSGYETQYF

d_gene: NA
v_gene: TRBV29-1
j_gene: TRBJ1-1
abundance: many
CDR3nt: TGCAGCGGCAGGGAAGCCACTGAAGCTTTCTTT
CDR3aa: CSGREATEAFF

d_gene: NA
v_gene: TRBV4-1
j_gene: TRBJ2-6
abundance: NA
CDR3nt: TGCGCCAGCAGCCATGTCAGGGGAGGCTCTGGGGCCAACGTCCTGACTTTC
CDR3aa: CASSHVRGGSGANVLTF

d_gene: NA
v_gene: TRBV29-1
j_gene: TRBJ2-7
abundance: NA
CDR3nt: TGCAGCGTTGAGCTCCGTAGGCACGAGCAGTACTTC
CDR3aa: CSVELRRHEQYF

d_gene: NA
v_gene: TRBV12-3/TRBV12-4
j_gene: TRBJ2-7
abundance: NA
CDR3nt: TGTGCCAGCAGTTTTAGCGTTTACGAGCAGTACTTC
CDR3aa: CASSFSVYEQYF

d_gene: NA
v_gene: TRBV29-1
j_gene: TRBJ1-1
abundance: few
CDR3nt: TGCAGCGGTAGGAAATGGGACACTGAAGCTTTCTTT
CDR3aa: CSGRKWDTEAFF

d_gene: NA
v_gene: TRBV29-1
j_gene: TRBJ1-1
abundance: NA
CDR3nt: TGCAGCGTTGGAGGGGACCAACGGGAAGCTTTCTTT
CDR3aa: CSVGGDQREAFF

d_gene: NA
v_gene: TRBV20-1
j_gene: TRBJ2-5
abundance: NA
CDR3nt: TGCAGTGCTATAACCCCGGGACCACAAGAGACCCAGTACTTC
CDR3aa: CSAITPGPQETQYF

d_gene: TRBD1
v_gene: TRBV29-1
j_gene: TRBJ2-1
abundance: NA
CDR3nt: TGCAGCGTTTGGACAGGGGGCTACAATGAGCAGTTCTTC
CDR3aa: CSVWTGGYNEQFF

d_gene: NA
v_gene: TRBV3-1
j_gene: TRBJ2-4
abundance: many
CDR3nt: TGTGCCAGCAGCCAACTTCGGGCTGGGCGTTCAAACATTCAGTACTTC
CDR3aa: CASSQLRAGRSNIQYF

d_gene: NA
v_gene: TRBV11-2
j_gene: TRBJ2-1
abundance: NA
CDR3nt: TGTGCCAGCAGCTTAGTAACACCCTGGGGCAATGAGCAGTTCTTC
CDR3aa: CASSLVTPWGNEQFF

d_gene: NA
v_gene: TRBV2
j_gene: TRBJ2-4
abundance: few
CDR3nt: TGTGCCAGCAGTGGTGAACCTTATCGCCAAAACATTCAGTACTTC
CDR3aa: CASSGEPYRQNIQYF

d_gene: NA
v_gene: TRBV2
j_gene: TRBJ2-1
abundance: NA
CDR3nt: TGTGCCAGCAGTTTTACCAGTCATCATTTCATCGCCCACAATGAGCAGTTCTTC
CDR3aa: CASSFTSHHFIAHNEQFF

d_gene: NA
v_gene: TRBV5-1
j_gene: TRBJ2-5
abundance: few
CDR3nt: TGCGCCAGCAGCTTGGCCTTCGGCAGGGACGGGGAGACCCAGTACTTC
CDR3aa: CASSLAFGRDGETQYF

d_gene: NA
v_gene: TRBV10-1
j_gene: TRBJ2-2
abundance: few
CDR3nt: TGCGCCAGCAGCGCCGACCCGAACACCGGGGAGCTGTTTTTT
CDR3aa: CASSADPNTGELFF

d_gene: NA
v_gene: TRBV28
j_gene: TRBJ2-1
abundance: few
CDR3nt: TGTGCCAGCACTCACAGTGAGGGGGTGTACAATGAGCAGTTCTTC
CDR3aa: CASTHSEGVYNEQFF

d_gene: NA
v_gene: TRBV30
j_gene: TRBJ1-2
abundance: many
CDR3nt: TGTGCCTGGAGACCTCCTAACTATGGCTACACCTTC
CDR3aa: CAWRPPNYGYTF

d_gene: NA
v_gene: TRBV12-3/TRBV12-4
j_gene: TRBJ2-5
abundance: NA
CDR3nt: TGTGCCAGCAGTCCCGGGACCTTCCAAGAGACCCAGTACTTC
CDR3aa: CASSPGTFQETQYF

d_gene: NA
v_gene: TRBV25-1
j_gene: TRBJ2-1
abundance: NA
CDR3nt: TGTGCCAGGCCCAGGACTACCCTCATCCCGTACAATGAGCAGTTCTTC
CDR3aa: CARPRTTLIPYNEQFF

d_gene: TRBD2
v_gene: TRBV4-3
j_gene: TRBJ2-1
abundance: NA
CDR3nt: TGCGCCAGCAGCCAAGACCCCCCTGGACTAGCGGGAGGCAATGAGCAGTTCTTC
CDR3aa: CASSQDPPGLAGGNEQFF

d_gene: NA
v_gene: TRBV4-1
j_gene: TRBJ2-5
abundance: NA
CDR3nt: TGCGCCAGCAGCCAAGATCCAAGAAGCTCTAGAAGCGGGCTGGGGACCCAGTACTTC
CDR3aa: CASSQDPRSSRSGLGTQYF

d_gene: NA
v_gene: TRBV3-1
j_gene: TRBJ1-2
abundance: NA
CDR3nt: TGTGCCAGCAGCCAAGAAGGGAATGGCTACGCCTTC
CDR3aa: CASSQEGNGYAF

d_gene: NA
v_gene: TRBV24-1
j_gene: TRBJ1-2
abundance: NA
CDR3nt: TGTGCCACCAGTGAACCCGGGAGAGGCTACACCTTC
CDR3aa: CATSEPGRGYTF

d_gene: NA
v_gene: TRBV6-5
j_gene: TRBJ2-5
abundance: NA
CDR3nt: TGTGCCAGCAGTTACTCCATGGGTGAACCTCAAGAGACCCAGTACTTC
CDR3aa: CASSYSMGEPQETQYF

d_gene: NA
v_gene: TRBV30
j_gene: TRBJ1-5
abundance: NA
CDR3nt: TGTGCCTGGAGTCTTCCGGGACAAACTAGCAATCAGCCCCAGCATTTT
CDR3aa: CAWSLPGQTSNQPQHF

d_gene: NA
v_gene: TRBV7-9
j_gene: TRBJ2-5
abundance: many
CDR3nt: TGTGCCAGCAGCTTACGGGTAGAGACCCAGTACTTC
CDR3aa: CASSLRVETQYF

d_gene: TRBD2
v_gene: TRBV18
j_gene: TRBJ2-1
abundance: few
CDR3nt: TGTGCCAGCTCACCCCCGGGACTAGCGGGACTCAATGAGCAGTTCTTC
CDR3aa: CASSPPGLAGLNEQFF

d_gene: TRBD2
v_gene: TRBV12-3/TRBV12-4
j_gene: TRBJ2-1
abundance: few
CDR3nt: TGTGCCAGCAGACCTACAGCGGGAGGCGCCTACAATGAGCAGTTCTTC
CDR3aa: CASRPTAGGAYNEQFF

d_gene: TRBD1
v_gene: TRBV11-2
j_gene: TRBJ2-1
abundance: NA
CDR3nt: TGTGCCAGCAGTTTTAGGGGCAAGGACAGGCGTTCCTCCTACAATGAGCAGTTCTTC
CDR3aa: CASSFRGKDRRSSYNEQFF

d_gene: TRBD1
v_gene: TRBV19
j_gene: TRBJ2-7
abundance: few
CDR3nt: TGTGCCAGTAACTCCGGGACAGGAGTTTACGAGCAGTACTTC
CDR3aa: CASNSGTGVYEQYF

d_gene: NA
v_gene: TRBV5-1
j_gene: TRBJ2-3
abundance: NA
CDR3nt: TGCGCCAGCAGCTTGGTGGACTCTACAGATACGCAGTATTTT
CDR3aa: CASSLVDSTDTQYF

d_gene: NA
v_gene: TRBV18
j_gene: TRBJ2-3
abundance: many
CDR3nt: TGTGCCAGCTCACCTTCACAGGGTCGGTCAGATACGCAGTATTTT
CDR3aa: CASSPSQGRSDTQYF

d_gene: TRBD2
v_gene: TRBV3-1
j_gene: TRBJ2-7
abundance: NA
CDR3nt: TGTGCCAGCAGCCATTTTACGACTAGCGGTCCTTTCTACGAGCAGTACTTC
CDR3aa: CASSHFTTSGPFYEQYF

d_gene: NA
v_gene: TRBV10-3
j_gene: TRBJ2-6
abundance: few
CDR3nt: TGTGCCATCAGTGAGTCGATCGTAAACGCTGGGGCCAACGTCCTGACTTTC
CDR3aa: CAISESIVNAGANVLTF

d_gene: NA
v_gene: TRBV5-1
j_gene: TRBJ1-2
abundance: few
CDR3nt: TGCGCCAGCAGCCTGACGGTAAACTATGGCTACACCTTC
CDR3aa: CASSLTVNYGYTF

d_gene: NA
v_gene: TRBV29-1
j_gene: TRBJ2-7
abundance: NA
CDR3nt: TGCAGCGGCGGGAAAGATCGCGAGCAGTACTTC
CDR3aa: CSGGKDREQYF

d_gene: TRBD2
v_gene: TRBV15
j_gene: TRBJ2-1
abundance: NA
CDR3nt: TGTGCCACCAGCAGAGATATAAGCGGGAGTGGAAATGAGCAGTTCTTC
CDR3aa: CATSRDISGSGNEQFF

d_gene: NA
v_gene: TRBV15
j_gene: TRBJ2-1
abundance: NA
CDR3nt: TGTGCCACCAGCAGAGATGGCGGGTTGCCCTACAATGAGCAGTTCTTC
CDR3aa: CATSRDGGLPYNEQFF

d_gene: TRBD2
v_gene: TRBV12-3/TRBV12-4
j_gene: TRBJ2-4
abundance: few
CDR3nt: TGTGCCAGCAGTTTCTTGTGGGAGCGGGGGGGACTCAGCATTCAGTACTTC
CDR3aa: CASSFLWERGGLSIQYF

d_gene: NA
v_gene: TRBV27
j_gene: TRBJ2-5
abundance: NA
CDR3nt: TGTGCCAGCAGTCCCCGGGCCCTAGGGGAGACCCAGTACTTC
CDR3aa: CASSPRALGETQYF

d_gene: TRBD2
v_gene: TRBV29-1
j_gene: TRBJ2-7
abundance: few
CDR3nt: TGCAGCGTAGATAGCGGGAGGGCCCCCTACGAGCAGTACTTC
CDR3aa: CSVDSGRAPYEQYF

d_gene: NA
v_gene: TRBV10-3
j_gene: TRBJ2-5
abundance: NA
CDR3nt: TGTGCCATCAGTGGCGGGATGGACGAGACCCAGTACTTC
CDR3aa: CAISGGMDETQYF

d_gene: NA
v_gene: TRBV5-1
j_gene: TRBJ1-1
abundance: few
CDR3nt: TGCGCCAGCAGCCTCCGAGCGAATGCGGGAGACACTGAAGCTTTCTTT
CDR3aa: CASSLRANAGDTEAFF

d_gene: NA
v_gene: TRBV12-3/TRBV12-4
j_gene: TRBJ2-7
abundance: few
CDR3nt: TGTGCCAGCAGTTACCTGGCAGGAACCTACGAGCAGTACTTC
CDR3aa: CASSYLAGTYEQYF

d_gene: TRBD1
v_gene: TRBV28
j_gene: TRBJ2-4
abundance: few
CDR3nt: TGTGCCAGCAGCCTGCTCCTCCGGGACAGAGGGCACATTCAGTACTTC
CDR3aa: CASSLLLRDRGHIQYF

d_gene: NA
v_gene: TRBV21-1
j_gene: TRBJ1-1
abundance: few
CDR3nt: TGTGCCAGCAGCAAGGGACAGGGGGCCACTGAAGCTTTCTTT
CDR3aa: CASSKGQGATEAFF

d_gene: NA
v_gene: TRBV12-3/TRBV12-4
j_gene: TRBJ2-7
abundance: NA
CDR3nt: TGTGCCAGCAGTTTTGCTCAGGGTGAGCAGTACTTC
CDR3aa: CASSFAQGEQYF